The source of this TCR beta chain is a study of siplizumab effects on memory and regulatory T cells. Produced via immunoSEQ multiplex PCR; TCRdb's table is partial and in-frame only. The table shows fewer than 120,000 clones, with roughly 90% occurring only once. CDR3 length: 15 residues. V was cut by 4 bases and J by 8 bases, with 18 bases left in between. The V gene's germline CDR1 is SEHNR and CDR2 FQNEAQ (reference sequence). The J gene is TRBJ1-5, the V gene TRBV7-9, with D perhaps TRBD1 (5 bases). Sequencing was done on a sample of CD4+ T cells sorted from blood. The clonotype comes from a human donor in good health. The CDR3 DNA sequence: TGTGCCAGCAGCTCCCGGGACCCGGGGCGGGAGCCCCAGCATTTT. This codes for CASSSRDPGREPQHF. Looking up the rest from reference TRBV7-9 and TRBJ1-5 gives the full variable domain: DTGVSQNPRHKITKRGQNVTFRCDPISEHNRLYWYRQTLGQGPEFLTYFQNEAQLEKSRLLSDRFSAERPKGSFSTLEIQRTEQGDSAMYLCASSSRDPGREPQHFGDGTRLSIL.